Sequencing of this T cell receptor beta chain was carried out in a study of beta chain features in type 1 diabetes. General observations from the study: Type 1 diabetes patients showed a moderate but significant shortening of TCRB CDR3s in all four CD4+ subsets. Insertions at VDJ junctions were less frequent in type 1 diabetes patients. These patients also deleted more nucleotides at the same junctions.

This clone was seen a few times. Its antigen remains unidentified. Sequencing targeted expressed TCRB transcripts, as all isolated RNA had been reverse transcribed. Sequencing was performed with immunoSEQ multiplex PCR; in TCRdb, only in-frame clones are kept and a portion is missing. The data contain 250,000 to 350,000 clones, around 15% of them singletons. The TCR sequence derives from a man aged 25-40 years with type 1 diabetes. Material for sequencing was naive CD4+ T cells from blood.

The CDR3 here is CASSLGQSSGNTIYF. CDR3 bases: TGCGCCAGCAGCCTGGGACAGAGCTCTGGAAACACCATATATTTT. The V call is TRBV23-1, the J call TRBJ1-3, with 7 nucleotides matching TRBD1. TRBV23-1 is an ORF; its function is uncertain. The CDR3 runs 15 residues. V was clipped by 6 bases and J by 0 bases; unmatched bases: 5.